The rows below give T cell receptor beta chains drawn from one sample of a study of tumor and adjacent non-tumor tissue in lung cancer. From the multiplex PCR reads, TCRdb called clonotypes with MiXCR, one entry per CDR3 protein. The sample lists some 100,000 distinct CDR3 sequences, 80% occurring once. Input material: distant non-tumor lung tissue. The receptors stem from a man in his sixties with small cell lung cancer. CDR3s include the opening cysteine and the closing phenylalanine or tryptophan. D genes are given only for firm matches. For some rows the clone size is stated as once, few or many, or as a class when expanded; others skip it.

V gene,J gene,clone size,D gene,CDR3 DNA,CDR3 protein
TRBV4-2,TRBJ2-2,-,-,TGTGTCAATAGCCAAGATCTGAGGGTCAACACCGGGGAGCAGTTTTTT,CVNSQDLRVNTGEQFF
TRBV6-5,TRBJ1-5,-,TRBD1,TGTGCCAGCAGTTTAAGACAGGGGGCCCATCAGCCCCAGCATTTT,CASSLRQGAHQPQHF
TRBV9,TRBJ2-2,-,-,TGTGCCATCAGCGCCCACAGCATAGCAGACGTCACCGGGGAGCTGTTTTTT,CAISAHSIADVTGELFF
TRBV6-1,TRBJ2-1,once,-,TGTGCCAGCAGTCCTGCGACGGGAAGCTACAATGATCAGTTCTTC,CASSPATGSYNDQFF
TRBV20-1,TRBJ2-1,-,-,TGCAGTGCTATCGGTATAGCGGAGAATGAGGAGTTCTTC,CSAIGIAENEEFF
TRBV29-1,TRBJ2-5,-,TRBD2,TGCAGCGTTGAAGGAGTAGCGGGTGAAGAAGAGATCCAGTACTTC,CSVEGVAGEEEIQYF
TRBV12-3/TRBV12-4,TRBJ2-2,-,TRBD2,TGTGCCAGCAGCCGGACTAGCGGGAGACAGACCGGGGTGTTGTTTTTT,CASSRTSGRQTGVLFF
TRBV5-1,TRBJ2-7,many,TRBD2,TGCGCCAGCAGCTTGGGCGGGAGTGAAGAGCAGTACTTC,CASSLGGSEEQYF
TRBV12-3/TRBV12-4,TRBJ2-1,-,-,TGTGCTAGCAGTGACGGGCCCGCAGGTGCGCAGTTCTTC,CASSDGPAGAQFF
TRBV6-1,TRBJ2-3,once,-,TGTGCTAGCAGTCATCGACAGTTTGTGATTGGCACAGATACGCAGTATTTT,CASSHRQFVIGTDTQYF
TRBV5-5,TRBJ2-5,-,-,TGTACCAGTAGCTTGGGGGAAGGGGCGGAGACCCAGTACTTC,CTSSLGEGAETQYF
TRBV6-5,TRBJ1-5,once,-,TGTGCCAACAGTCCCCGGGACGGGGGATATAGCAATCAGTCCCAGCATTTT,CANSPRDGGYSNQSQHF
TRBV12-3/TRBV12-4,TRBJ2-5,once,-,TGTGCCAGCGGCATTGGAGGAGCGGGTACACAGTACTTC,CASGIGGAGTQYF
TRBV5-1,TRBJ2-7,-,-,TGCGCCAGCAGCTTGGAGAGGGGTTTCCACGAGCAGTGCTTC,CASSLERGFHEQCF
TRBV6-1,TRBJ2-2,-,TRBD1,TGTGCCAGCAGTATCCCCCGGGGACAGGGTAGCACCGGGAAGCTGTTTTTT,CASSIPRGQGSTGKLFF
TRBV10-1,TRBJ1-5,many,TRBD1,TGCGCCAGCACTTTAAGGACAGGTCTCAGCCACAATCAGCCCCAGCATTTT,CASTLRTGLSHNQPQHF
TRBV6-4,TRBJ2-2,-,TRBD2,TGTGCCATCAGAGCTAGCGGGGACACCGGGGAGCTGGTTTTT,CAIRASGDTGELVF
TRBV6-5,TRBJ2-7,-,TRBD2,TGTGCCAGCAGTTCAAGCCCTAGCGGGAGTTCCTACGAGCAGTACTTC,CASSSSPSGSSYEQYF
TRBV6-6,TRBJ2-1,-,TRBD2,TGTGCCAGCAGTTACTCCGCCGGACGGCGGGAGGGGCGGTTCTTC,CASSYSAGRREGRFF
TRBV10-2,TRBJ1-1,-,-,TGCGCCAGCGGCCTCGGCATGAACACTGAAGCTTTCTTT,CASGLGMNTEAFF
TRBV20-1,TRBJ2-3,-,-,TGCAGTGCTAGAGATTTTGCAGGGTACAGAGATGCGCAGTATTTT,CSARDFAGYRDAQYF
TRBV11-2,TRBJ1-5,-,-,TGTGCCAGCAGCTTAGAAGACAGAGGTTCCCAGCCCCAGCATTTT,CASSLEDRGSQPQHF
TRBV6-1,TRBJ2-1,-,-,TGTGCCAGCAGTAACACCCAAACCTCCTACAATGAGCAGTTCTTC,CASSNTQTSYNEQFF
TRBV11-3,TRBJ2-7,-,-,TGTGCCAGCAGCTTTAGCGGGGACAGCCCCACAGTCTACGTTCAGTACTTC,CASSFSGDSPTVYVQYF
TRBV6-1,TRBJ2-4,-,TRBD2,TGTGCCATCAGTGAAGCGGGGGAGGGGCACATTCAGAGCTTC,CAISEAGEGHIQSF
TRBV30,TRBJ1-1,many,-,TGTGCCTGGAGTGTGTGGGAGGGCACTGAAGCTTTCTTT,CAWSVWEGTEAFF
TRBV6-5,TRBJ2-2,many,-,TGTGCCAGCAGTTACGGTGGCGTGGACGGGGAGCTGTTTTTT,CASSYGGVDGELFF
TRBV20-1,TRBJ2-5,-,-,TGCAGTGCTCCCAGATTTGGGGAACGAGAGACCCAGTACTTC,CSAPRFGERETQYF
TRBV29-1,TRBJ1-4,many,-,TGCAGCGTTGCCCGGGAGGGGGTAAATGAAAAACTGTTTTTT,CSVAREGVNEKLFF
TRBV29-1,TRBJ1-5,-,TRBD1,TGCAGCGTTGCAGGGACAGGGAATCAGCCCCAGCATTTT,CSVAGTGNQPQHF
TRBV12-3/TRBV12-4,TRBJ2-2,-,-,TGTGCCAACAGTTTGTGGCAGATCCTTACTAACACCGGGAAGCTGTTTTTT,CANSLWQILTNTGKLFF
TRBV13,TRBJ1-6,-,-,TGTGCCAGCATCCAAAACGACAGAAGCTCCTTTAATTCACCCCTCCACTTT,CASIQNDRSSFNSPLHF
TRBV4-2,TRBJ1-5,-,TRBD1,TGTGCCAGCAGTCTAGCCAGGACAGGGGATACTCAGCCCCAGCATTTT,CASSLARTGDTQPQHF
TRBV7-8,TRBJ2-1,-,-,TGTGCCAGGAGCACCACAGGGCTAACCCTCAATGAGCAGTTCTTC,CARSTTGLTLNEQFF
TRBV11-2,TRBJ2-1,-,TRBD2,TGTGCCAGCAGCTTAGGAGCAGCGGGAGGCTACTGCTACAATGAACAGTTTTTC,CASSLGAAGGYCYNEQFF
TRBV20-1,TRBJ2-1,many,TRBD1,TGCAGTGCTAGAGGTCAGACAGGGTTGGGCTACAATGAGCAGTTCTTC,CSARGQTGLGYNEQFF
TRBV4-2,TRBJ2-2,once,-,TGTGCCAGCAGCCACGGAGGTGGTGGATCCACCGGGGAGTTGTCTTTT,CASSHGGGGSTGELSF
TRBV4-2,TRBJ2-6,-,-,TGTGCCAGCGGTCGGGACAACTCTGGGGCCAACGTCCTGACTTTC,CASGRDNSGANVLTF
TRBV11-1,TRBJ1-1,-,-,TGTGCCAGCAACTTAGGGGAGAGGGAGCGTCCTGAAGCTTTCTTT,CASNLGERERPEAFF
TRBV10-2,TRBJ2-3,-,-,TGCGCCAGCGGAGACTCAAGAGCAGAAAAGCAGTATTTT,CASGDSRAEKQYF
TRBV12-3/TRBV12-4,TRBJ2-7,few,TRBD2,TGTGCCAGCAGTATAAAAGCGGGAGATCCCTACGCGCAGTACTTC,CASSIKAGDPYAQYF
TRBV29-1,TRBJ2-1,-,TRBD2,TGCGGCGTTGACAGATGGACTAGCGGCCCCAATGAGCAGTTCTTC,CGVDRWTSGPNEQFF
TRBV20-1,TRBJ1-1,many,-,TGCAGTGCTAGAGACAGGGTGGTGAACACTGAAGCTTTCTTT,CSARDRVVNTEAFF
TRBV29-1,TRBJ2-3,many,-,TGCAGCACCAACCGGGAGAACGAAGATACGCAGTATTTT,CSTNRENEDTQYF
TRBV29-1,TRBJ2-1,-,TRBD1,TGCAGCGTGGAGCTAGGACAGGCTGGTGAGCAGTTCTTC,CSVELGQAGEQFF
TRBV13,TRBJ2-1,few,-,TGTGCCAGCAGCTCTCCCTCGCGTCATAAGTACAATGAGCAGTTCTTC,CASSSPSRHKYNEQFF
TRBV11-2,TRBJ2-3,-,-,TGTGCCAGCAGCTTAGCGGGTGAAACAGATGCGCGGTATTTT,CASSLAGETDARYF
TRBV20-1,TRBJ2-1,-,-,TGCAGTGTTAGAGACTCTAAGGAGACTGAGCATTTCTTC,CSVRDSKETEHFF
TRBV6-6,TRBJ2-7,-,TRBD2,TGTGCCAGCAGTTCACTCGATTTAGCGGGAGACACATACGATCAGTATTTC,CASSSLDLAGDTYDQYF
TRBV12-3/TRBV12-4,TRBJ1-5,-,-,TGTGTCAGCAGTCCTACAGGAGGTAGCAATCAGCCCCAGCATTTT,CVSSPTGGSNQPQHF
TRBV11-2,TRBJ2-1,-,-,TGTGCAAGCAGCTTAGGGGAAGGGTTGGCTGAGCAGTTCTTC,CASSLGEGLAEQFF
TRBV11-1,TRBJ2-1,once,TRBD2,TGTGCCAGCAGATCGGAATCGAGGACTTGCGGGAGTGGTAATGAGCAGTTCTTC,CASRSESRTCGSGNEQFF
TRBV10-3,TRBJ1-2,-,-,TGTGCCAGCGGGACGTATCAAAACTGCACATTC,CASGTYQNCTF
TRBV29-1,TRBJ2-3,-,-,TGCAGCGTTGCCGGGTGCCAAACGCAGTATTTT,CSVAGCQTQYF
TRBV5-1,TRBJ2-1,many,TRBD2,TGCGCCAGCAGCTTGTATGGGACTAGCGGGAGCTCCTACAATGAGCAGTTCTTC,CASSLYGTSGSSYNEQFF
TRBV7-9,TRBJ1-4,-,-,TGTTCCAGCAGCTTAAAGTCATTGAGTGAAAAACTGTTTTTT,CSSSLKSLSEKLFF
TRBV20-1,TRBJ1-2,few,-,TGCAGTACTGTAAAGGACACTAACTATGGCTACACCTTC,CSTVKDTNYGYTF